The entry below describes one T cell receptor beta chain. No antigen is known for it. This CDR3 has 15 amino acids. Per germline, CDR1 SGHNT and CDR2 YYREEE (reference sequence). V lost 2 bases, J lost 1 base, and 5 bases stayed unmatched. The data were taken from a study of cytomegalovirus exposure and HLA in healthy donors. The PCR ran on 60 Vbeta and 13 Jbeta primers. Here immunoSEQ multiplex PCR was the method, and the copy in TCRdb shows in-frame clones only, minus some. The sample lists 130,000 or so clones; roughly 73% were seen once. Study-wide results and limits: Most of the TCR beta V segments (in an earlier analysis) were productive either about 90% or about 30% of the time.

The genes are TRBV5-4 and TRBJ2-7; 8 bases map to TRBD2. What was sequenced was PBMCs. The TCR sequence derives from a male donor in good health and CMV-seronegative. Here the CDR3 reads CASSFRGGGSYEQYF. CDR3 nucleotides: TGTGCCAGCAGCTTTCGGGGGGGCGGGTCCTACGAGCAGTACTTC. Variable domain in full (rest from reference TRBV5-4 and TRBJ2-7): ETGVTQSPTHLIKTRGQQVTLRCSSQSGHNTVSWYQQALGQGPQFIFQYYREEENGRGNFPPRFSGLQFPNYSSELNVNALELDDSALYLCASSFRGGGSYEQYFGPGTRLTVT.